Below, 28 T cell receptor beta chains from the same sample are listed, as sequenced in a study of molecular identifiers for immune sequencing clone quantification. TCRdb ran MiXCR on the PCR reads and lists one entry per CDR3 protein. This sample has hundreds of thousands of distinct CDR3 sequences, with roughly 27% found just once. Sequenced material: naive CD8+ T cells from blood, with Jurkat cell RNA spiked in. The subset is: FACS-sorted CD8+CD4-CCR7+CD45RA+ naive T cells. These receptors all stem from a human donor in good health. Some libraries in this study had Jurkat cell RNA spiked in.

The chain combines TRBV27 with TRBJ2-3; D uncertain. There are 16 residues in the CDR3. Deletions cut 3 bases from V and 4 bases from J, with 17 bases between. Germline assignment: CDR1 MNHEY and CDR2 SMNVEV (reference sequence). The CDR3 DNA reads TGTGCCAGCAGTTTGAAGATTAGGGCTGGAGCAGATACGCAGTATTTT. Translating it yields CASSLKIRAGADTQYF.

This clonotype was observed many times. The V call is TRBV20-1, the J call TRBJ2-7; 7 bases line up with TRBD1. Germline CDR1 and CDR2: DFQATT and SNEGSKA (reference sequence). The ends lost 4 bases at V and 2 bases at J; junction bases unmatched: 5. There are 13 residues in the CDR3. CDR3 in amino acids: CSATGTVTYEQYF. The CDR3 region has the DNA TGCAGTGCTACCGGGACAGTGACCTACGAGCAGTACTTC.

This clonotype was observed a handful of times. The chain is built from TRBV14 and TRBJ2-3; 8 bases match TRBD2. Germline V gives CDR1 SGHDN, CDR2 FVKESK. The trim removed 1 base at V and 7 bases at J, leaving 10 bases unmatched. This CDR3 comprises 16 residues. CDR3: CASSQGRLAGANTQYF. The CDR3 DNA reads as TGTGCCAGCAGCCAAGGTCGGCTAGCGGGCGCAAATACGCAGTATTTT.

A note on this clonotype: Since a much larger clone is just one base distant, this may be a read error. The chain couples TRBV7-9 to TRBJ2-2; D tentatively reads TRBD1 or TRBD2 (5 bases each). V lost 7 bases to trimming and J lost 6 bases, with 15 bases between them. Per germline, CDR1 SEHNR and CDR2 FQNEAQ (reference sequence). CDR3 size: 14 residues. The CDR3, as DNA: TGTGCCAGCACCTCTAGCAGGGCTTCCGGGGAGCTGTTTTTT. Translating it yields CASTSSRASGELFF. Filled out from reference TRBV7-9 and TRBJ2-2, the complete variable domain reads DTGVSQNPRHKITKRGQNVTFRCDPISEHNRLYWYRQTLGQGPEFLTYFQNEAQLEKSRLLSDRFSAERPKGSFSTLEIQRTEQGDSAMYLCASTSSRASGELFFGEGSRLTVL.

A few counts support this clonotype. The chain uses TRBV30 and TRBJ2-3; 9 positions agree with TRBD2. CDR1 is GTSNPN, CDR2 SVGIG, per germline (reference sequence). CDR3 length equals 19 residues. Trimming took 4 bases from V and 5 from J; bases not matched to a gene: 22. In DNA form, the CDR3 reads TGTGCCTGGAACATCCCCCCGGGGATAGCGGGGGATTACGGAGATACGCAGTATTTT. This sequence encodes CAWNIPPGIAGDYGDTQYF. Full variable domain (remainder filled in from reference TRBV30 and TRBJ2-3): SQTIHQWPATLVQPVGSPLSLECTVEGTSNPNLYWYRQAAGRGLQLLFYSVGIGQISSEVPQNLSASRPQDRQFILSSKKLLLSDSGFYLCAWNIPPGIAGDYGDTQYFGPGTRLTVL.

This clonotype was observed a handful of times. The J gene is TRBJ2-7, the V gene TRBV7-3; 7 nucleotides align to TRBD2. CDR1 and CDR2 from the germline V gene are SGHTA and FQGTGA. The CDR3 covers 15 residues. Germline trimming cut 1 base from V and 0 bases from J; bases unmatched to any gene: 3. The CDR3 protein is CASSLMGGSSYEQYF. In DNA, the CDR3 is TGTGCCAGCAGCTTAATGGGCGGGAGCTCCTACGAGCAGTACTTC.

This clonotype showed up just a few times. The chain recombines TRBV11-3 with TRBJ2-1; D gene uncertain. Trimming took 1 base from V and 4 from J, leaving 11 bases between them. Germline lookup yields CDR1 SGHNT and CDR2 YENEEA. The CDR3 spans 15 residues. Here the CDR3 reads CASSLGVISYNEQFF. The CDR3, as DNA: TGTGCCAGCAGCTTAGGGGTGATTAGTTACAATGAGCAGTTCTTC.

This clonotype occurred many times. The chain joins TRBV7-9 to TRBJ1-5; perhaps TRBD1 as D (6 bases). The V end was cut by 4 bases, the J end by 6 bases, with 16 bases between. This CDR3 contains 15 residues. CDR1 is SEHNR, CDR2 FQNEAQ, per germline (reference sequence). The CDR3 coding sequence is TGTGCCAGCAGCTCAAAGGGACATATCGGTCAGCCCCAGCATTTT. Translating it yields CASSSKGHIGQPQHF.

The gene calls are TRBV20-1 and TRBJ1-2, with D possibly being TRBD1 (6 bases). The CDR3 extends over 14 amino acids. The V end lost 0 bases, the J end lost 5 bases, and 13 bases lay between the germline ends. Germline V lookup: CDR1 DFQATT, CDR2 SNEGSKA (reference sequence). CDR3 coding DNA: TGCAGTGCTAGAGATTCTCACAGGGAATATGGCTACACCTTC. Protein product: CSARDSHREYGYTF.

This clonotype was recorded a few times. The chain has TRBV28 and TRBJ1-1; 7 bases match TRBD1. J was trimmed by 0 bases and V by 3 bases; bases with no gene match: 10. Germline values: CDR1 MDHEN, CDR2 SYDVKM. This CDR3 spans 17 amino acids. CDR3 amino acids: CASSFRYLTGLNTEAFF. The CDR3 DNA reads TGTGCCAGCAGTTTCCGTTACCTGACAGGGTTGAACACTGAAGCTTTCTTT.

Details on this clonotype: This may come from a read error, since a much larger clone is one base off. The chain carries TRBV14 and TRBJ2-7, with TRBD2 identical over 10 bases. J lost 3 bases, V lost 5 bases, and 4 bases had no gene match. Germline V lookup: CDR1 SGHDN, CDR2 FVKESK. The length of the CDR3 is 14 residues. The CDR3 DNA reads TGTGCCAGCAGCTGGGCTAGCGGGGGCTACGAGCAGTACTTC. It yields the protein CASSWASGGYEQYF. Full variable domain (remainder filled in from reference TRBV14 and TRBJ2-7): EAGVTQFPSHSVIEKGQTVTLRCDPISGHDNLYWYRRVMGKEIKFLLHFVKESKQDESGMPNNRFLAERTGGTYSTLKVQPAELEDSGVYFCASSWASGGYEQYFGPGTRLTVT.

Notes on this clonotype: This could be a read error, since a much larger clone is one nucleotide away. J is TRBJ2-2 and V is TRBV29-1; D is uncertain. CDR1 is SQVTM and CDR2 is ANQGSEA in the germline V gene. This CDR3 spans 12 amino acids. V gave up 7 bases and J gave up 5 bases, with 11 bases separating them. For the CDR3, the DNA is TGCAGCGGGGCCTCCGTGACCGGGGAGCTGTTTTTT. Its protein is CSGASVTGELFF.

At least ten counts were recorded for this clonotype. Since the CDR3 does not end with the conserved phenylalanine or tryptophan, this likely comes from a read error. The limits of the CDR3 on the DNA are not certain, so only TCRdb's listed CDR3 is given. This chain connects TRBV5-4 to TRBJ1-4; the table's D call TRBD1 went unverified against the DNA. CDR1 SGHNT and CDR2 YYREEE come from the germline V gene (reference sequence). The CDR3 sequence runs 11 residues, both termini included. The CDR3 is CASSRTVPLVR.

There are a few counts of this clonotype. This rearrangement joins TRBV6-2 or TRBV6-3 to TRBJ2-5; 7 positions match TRBD2. The V and J ends lost 6 bases and 4 bases, in that order; junction bases with no gene match: 8. The CDR3 spans 14 residues. Germline CDR1 reads MNHEY; CDR2 reads SVGEGT. The DNA of the CDR3 is TGTGCCAGCAGACTCCTGACGGGAGGAGAGACCCAGTACTTC. Protein: CASRLLTGGETQYF.

In this sample, this clonotype turned up once. V usage is TRBV11-2 and J usage is TRBJ1-1; 7 positions agree with TRBD1. Germline assignment: CDR1 SGHAT and CDR2 FQNNGV. The CDR3 contains 15 residues. V dropped 3 bases and J dropped 3; count of bases not matched to a gene: 7. DNA of the CDR3: TGTGCCAGCAGCTTCGCTACAGGGGCTTACACTGAAGCTTTCTTT. Translating it yields CASSFATGAYTEAFF.

The chain has TRBV5-6 and TRBJ2-1; D gene uncertain. The V end was cut by 3 bases, the J end by 6 bases, with 13 bases between. The CDR3 sequence is 14 residues long. The germline V gene encodes CDR1 SGHDT and CDR2 YYEEEE. CDR3 loop: CASSYRAAINEQFF. CDR3 DNA: TGTGCCAGCAGCTACCGGGCCGCTATCAATGAGCAGTTCTTC.

This clonotype has ten or more counts. V and J are TRBV4-3 and TRBJ2-7; D may correspond to TRBD1 or TRBD2 (5 bases each). From germline, CDR1 is LGHNA and CDR2 YSLEER. Trimming left V 4 bases short and J 2 bases short, with 12 bases between. The CDR3 length is 14 residues. In DNA form, the CDR3 reads TGCGCCAGCAGCCCCGGTTTGGGACCCTACGAGCAGTACTTC. Translating gives CASSPGLGPYEQYF.

CDR3 nucleotides: TGTGCCAGCAGTTCTCAAGAGTGGGACACCGAAATGGGTACCTACGAGCAGTACTTC. Its protein product is CASSSQEWDTEMGTYEQYF. V gene TRBV2 combines with J gene TRBJ2-7; possible D gene TRBD1, 6 bases. Germline-derived CDR1 and CDR2 are SNHLY and FYNNEI. V gave up 5 bases and J gave up 2 bases, with 28 bases separating them. The CDR3 is made up of 19 amino acids.

V gene TRBV27 combines with J gene TRBJ2-5, with 8 bases aligning to TRBD1. J gave up 1 base and V 6 bases, and 4 bases lay outside the gene matches. The CDR3 contains 14 residues. Germline assignment: CDR1 MNHEY and CDR2 SMNVEV (reference sequence). CDR3 bases: TGTGCCAGCAGACGACAGGGGACCCAAGAGACCCAGTACTTC. Its translation is CASRRQGTQETQYF.

This chain connects TRBV20-1 to TRBJ1-2; TRBD1 matches at 7 bases. CDR1 and CDR2 from the germline V gene are DFQATT and SNEGSKA (reference sequence). This CDR3 comprises 13 residues. V dropped 6 bases and J dropped 5; count of bases not matched to a gene: 9. CDR3 coding DNA: TGCAGTGCCTCGACCCGGGACAGATATGGCTACACCTTC. It is translated as CSASTRDRYGYTF.

In this sample, this clonotype turned up a few times. The chain combines TRBV24-1 with TRBJ2-1; unclear D gene. The V and J ends lost 3 bases and 3 bases respectively, with 14 bases between them. CDR1 and CDR2 (germline): KGHDR, SFDVKD. CDR3 length equals 16 residues. The CDR3 protein is CATSDPQSRLYNEQFF. The CDR3 coding sequence is TGTGCCACCAGTGATCCCCAGTCGAGACTCTACAATGAGCAGTTCTTC.

To note about this clonotype: With a much larger clone just one base away, this may be a read error. The chain joins TRBV12-3 or TRBV12-4 to TRBJ1-1; no clear D. The CDR3 extends over 14 amino acids. The germline V and J ends were trimmed by 6 bases and 4 bases, with 15 bases remaining between them. CDR3 loop: CASSLPRRRTEAFF. The DNA for the CDR3 is TGTGCCAGCAGCCTACCGCGTCGACGCACTGAAGCTTTCTTT.

With regard to this clonotype: A much more abundant neighbour one base away suggests this may be a read error. This CDR3 reads CASSLEPARCYF. The CDR3 DNA follows: TGTGCCAGCAGCTTAGAGCCGGCCAGGTGCTACTTC. The chain employs TRBV11-2 and TRBJ2-7; D gene ambiguous. Trimming removed 0 bases from V and 13 bases from J, with 13 bases in between. The CDR3 contains 12 residues. Germline lookup yields CDR1 SGHAT and CDR2 FQNNGV.

The sample holds many counts of this clonotype. The chain joins TRBV4-1 to TRBJ1-1; TRBD1 matches at 9 bases. The CDR3 has 14 residues. CDR1 is MGHRA and CDR2 is YSYEKL in the germline V gene. Trimming cost V 6 bases and J 0 bases; bases outside gene matches: 2. The CDR3 DNA reads as TGCGCCAGCAGGGGACAGGGATTGAACACTGAAGCTTTCTTT. Its translation: CASRGQGLNTEAFF.

The chain recombines TRBV11-2 with TRBJ1-1; D is undetermined. V was trimmed by 2 bases and J by 3 bases, leaving 13 bases between them. CDR3 length: 15 amino acids. Per germline, CDR1 SGHAT and CDR2 FQNNGV. The CDR3 coding sequence is TGTGCCAGCAGCTTAAGGAGGGTCCCTTACACTGAAGCTTTCTTT. This translates into CASSLRRVPYTEAFF.

The V gene is TRBV7-3, the J gene TRBJ2-1; 9 bases match TRBD2. This CDR3 comprises 17 residues. Germline V lookup: CDR1 SGHTA, CDR2 FQGTGA. V gave up 4 bases and J gave up 8 bases; unmatched junction bases: 15. CDR3: CASSSPSGTSKPDEQFF. The CDR3, as DNA: TGTGCCAGCAGCTCCCCCTCCGGGACTAGCAAACCGGATGAGCAGTTCTTC. Supplemented by reference TRBV7-3 and TRBJ2-1, the full variable domain reads GAGVSQTPSNKVTEKGKYVELRCDPISGHTALYWYRQSLGQGPEFLIYFQGTGAADDSGLPNDRFFAVRPEGSVSTLKIQRTERGDSAVYLCASSSPSGTSKPDEQFFGPGTRLTVL.

This clonotype was detected only a few times. V gene TRBV11-3 combines with J gene TRBJ2-7; D unresolved. CDR1 and CDR2 from the germline V gene are SGHNT and YENEEA. CDR3 length: 14 residues. The ends were cut back, 6 bases at V and 5 bases at J, with 17 bases in the middle. CDR3 bases: TGTGCCAGCAGTCCCCGGAGCCCGAGCGACGAGCAGTACTTC. Translated: CASSPRSPSDEQYF.

Remarks on this clonotype: The junction and the germline gene differ at one end; a read error may be behind it. The rearrangement uses TRBV7-9 and TRBJ2-7; D might be TRBD1 or TRBD2, each matching 6 bases. The V gene's germline CDR1 is SEHNR and CDR2 FQNEAQ (reference sequence). This CDR3 has 14 residues. CDR3 protein: CASSFGGTAYEQCF. In DNA, the CDR3 is TGTGCCAGCAGCTTCGGGGGCACAGCCTACGAGCAGTGCTTC.